One sample yielded the 27 T cell receptor beta chains listed below, sequenced in a study of Graves' ophthalmopathy and Graves' hyperthyroidism listed by TCRdb under 2018. The sequencer listed for this sample is Illumina HiSeq 2000. TCR beta CDR3 regions were amplified from RNA transcripts for repertoire sequencing. The first round of RT-PCR was done with HTBI primers and the Qiagen OneStep RT-PCR kit, and was followed by a second round of multiplex PCR, then size selection and purification. The public reads were run again by TCRdb, first through fastp at Q25 and then through MiXCR, and only productive beta chains were kept. Identical CDR3 protein sequences are pooled into one entry, listed with their most common genes and DNA. The sample table holds 580,000 or so distinct CDR3 sequences, of which less than 45% were seen once. About 4% of the sample goes to the ten largest clones. The specimen was peripheral blood or thyroid tissue (not recorded which). All receptors derive from an adult man with Graves' hyperthyroidism.

This clonotype has just one count. The CDR3: CASSYGLASDTQYF. For the CDR3, the DNA is TGTGCCAGCAGTTACGGACTGGCCTCAGATACGCAGTATTTT. The chain combines TRBV6-1 with TRBJ2-3, with D possibly matching TRBD2 (5 bases). This CDR3 has 14 amino acids. Trimming left V 5 bases short and J 4 bases short, with 13 bases between. Germline loops: CDR1 MNHNS, CDR2 SASEGT.

CDR3 sequence reads: CATSDWGRQSQYF. CDR3 nucleotide sequence: TGTGCCACCAGTGATTGGGGGCGGCAATCCCAGTACTTC. The chain combines TRBV24-1 with TRBJ2-5; D might be TRBD1 (6 bases). Deletions cut 2 bases from V and 9 bases from J, with 12 bases between. The CDR3 totals 13 residues. Germline CDR1 and CDR2: KGHDR and SFDVKD.

This clonotype was seen a single time. This may be a read error: a much more frequent sequence differs by one nucleotide. The chain is built from TRBV29-1 and TRBJ2-2, with a possible D match to TRBD2 (5 bases). Germline-derived CDR1 and CDR2 are SQVTM and ANQGSEA. CDR3 size: 13 residues. The CDR3 nucleotides read TGCAGCGTTGAGGCCAGAGACACCGGGGAGCTGCTTTTT. As protein: CSVEARDTGELLF.

The sample holds many counts of this clonotype. The rearrangement joins TRBV29-1 to TRBJ1-3; D is undetermined. V was cut by 5 bases and J by 8 bases, with 13 bases left in between. The CDR3 loop spans 12 amino acids. Germline V CDR1 and CDR2: SQVTM, ANQGSEA. CDR3 amino acids: CSVRTRRDTIYF. CDR3 DNA: TGCAGCGTTCGGACCCGGCGAGACACCATATATTTT.

This clonotype was recorded at least ten times. The chain has TRBV29-1 and TRBJ1-2; D possibly corresponds to TRBD1 (5 bases). Germline V gives CDR1 SQVTM, CDR2 ANQGSEA. V was shortened by 2 bases and J by 7 bases, with 8 bases between the two germline ends. This CDR3 is built from 11 residues. CDR3: CSVEQGSGYTF. As DNA, the CDR3 is TGCAGCGTTGAACAGGGTAGTGGCTACACCTTC.

V and J are TRBV7-3 and TRBJ1-6; 10 bases are shared with TRBD1. Germline lookup yields CDR1 SGHTA and CDR2 FQGTGA. The CDR3 contains 13 residues. After removal of 8 bases from V and 9 bases from J, the junction contained 4 bases not matched to a gene. CDR3: CASATGGGSPLHF. The CDR3 coding sequence is TGTGCCAGCGCGACAGGGGGCGGTTCACCCCTCCACTTT.

This chain joins TRBV7-2 and TRBJ2-3; D perhaps matches TRBD1 (6 bases). This CDR3 is built from 15 residues. Trimming took off 5 bases at V and 7 bases at J, with 19 bases between the two ends. CDR1 and CDR2 from the germline V gene are SGHTA and FQGNSA. DNA for the CDR3: TGTGCCAGCAGCCGAAGGCAGGGGCCGGGGAATACGCAGTATTTT. This translates into CASSRRQGPGNTQYF. Based on the CDR3 plus reference TRBV7-2 and TRBJ2-3, the full variable domain is GAGVSQSPSNKVTEKGKDVELRCDPISGHTALYWYRQSLGQGLEFLIYFQGNSAPDKSGLPSDRFSAERTGGSVSTLTIQRTQQEDSAVYLCASSRRQGPGNTQYFGPGTRLTVL.

This clonotype was found many times. The chain recombines TRBV29-1 with TRBJ1-5; D is undetermined. V lost 4 bases to trimming and J lost 4 bases, with 11 bases between them. The CDR3 is 13 residues long. Germline values: CDR1 SQVTM, CDR2 ANQGSEA. CDR3 sequence reads: CSVVGSSNQPQHF. CDR3 in DNA: TGCAGCGTTGTAGGCAGCTCGAATCAGCCCCAGCATTTT.

At least ten counts were recorded for this clonotype. This chain uses TRBV6-5 with TRBJ1-1; D may be TRBD1 (5 bases). Germline CDR1 and CDR2: MNHEY and SVGAGI. The V gene lost 5 bases and the J gene lost 2 bases, with 12 bases spanning the gap. The CDR3 is made up of 14 amino acids. The CDR3: CASSRGLDNTEAFF. DNA for the CDR3: TGTGCCAGCAGTCGGGGACTGGACAACACTGAAGCTTTCTTT.

The chain recombines TRBV11-2 with TRBJ2-7; 7 bases align to TRBD2. This CDR3 is 14 amino acids long. J lost 3 bases, V lost 7 bases, and 9 bases had no gene match. The germline CDR1 and CDR2 sequences are SGHAT and FQNNGV. CDR3 in DNA: TGTGCCAGCAAGATGGGAGGGAAGAACTACGAGCAGTACTTC. It is translated as CASKMGGKNYEQYF.

This clonotype was detected only a few times. The chain joins TRBV6-1 to TRBJ1-5, with 9 nucleotides matching TRBD1. Germline V CDR1 and CDR2: MNHNS, SASEGT. The J segment lost 4 bases and the V segment lost 1 base, leaving 17 bases of the junction unmatched. The CDR3 loop spans 20 amino acids. The CDR3 spells CASSEEGTGRRGAKNQPQHF. The CDR3 nucleotides are TGTGCCAGCAGTGAAGAAGGGACAGGGAGGAGAGGAGCCAAAAATCAGCCCCAGCATTTT.

This clonotype was picked up many times. V gene TRBV29-1 combines with J gene TRBJ2-2; D ambiguous. Per germline, CDR1 SQVTM and CDR2 ANQGSEA. Trimming took off 5 bases at V and 2 bases at J, with 12 bases between the two ends. There are 14 residues in the CDR3. This CDR3 reads CSVRMGSNTGELFF. The CDR3, as DNA: TGCAGCGTTAGAATGGGCAGTAACACCGGGGAGCTGTTTTTT.

This clonotype was observed at least ten times. V and J are TRBV20-1 and TRBJ1-1; D remains unclear. The ends were cut back, 5 bases at V and 0 bases at J, with 13 bases in the middle. This CDR3 has 14 residues. Germline lookup yields CDR1 DFQATT and CDR2 SNEGSKA (reference sequence). CDR3 DNA: TGCAGTGCTCGCCCGGGAGCCATGAACACTGAAGCTTTCTTT. Translated, it gives CSARPGAMNTEAFF.

At least ten counts were recorded for this clonotype. V usage is TRBV29-1 and J usage is TRBJ1-4; D remains ambiguous. Trimming took 3 bases from V and 0 from J, leaving 8 bases between them. Germline-derived CDR1 and CDR2 are SQVTM and ANQGSEA. The CDR3 has 14 residues. DNA of the CDR3: TGCAGCGTTGATAGTCCCACAACTAATGAAAAACTGTTTTTT. It is translated as CSVDSPTTNEKLFF.

About this clonotype itself: This sequence may be a read error, since a much larger clone differs from it by one base. The V call is TRBV19, the J call TRBJ2-7; D call uncertain. Germline V gene data show CDR1 as LNHDA and CDR2 as SQIVND (reference sequence). This CDR3 region has 15 residues. Trimming took 3 bases from V and 1 from J, leaving 13 bases between them. The CDR3 region has the DNA TGTGCCAGTAGTATCACCCACGTGGGTTCCTACGAGCAGTACTTC. Its protein product is CASSITHVGSYEQYF.

Remarks on this clonotype: The junction departs from germline at one end; a sequencing error may be responsible. The rearrangement joins TRBV9 to TRBJ1-5; D gene ambiguous. The CDR3 sequence is 13 residues long. Germline assignment: CDR1 SGDLS and CDR2 YYNGEE. CDR3 residues: CASSVDTDQPQHF. The DNA for the CDR3 is TGTGCCAGCAGCGTAGACACCGATCAACCCCAGCATTTT.

There are a few counts of this clonotype. This sequence joins TRBV6-6 and TRBJ2-7, with no clear D. Germline CDR1 reads MNHNY; CDR2 reads SVGAGI (reference sequence). This CDR3 spans 14 amino acids. V was pared by 5 bases and J by 1 base, with 12 bases between. The CDR3 loop is CASSESWGSYEQYF. The CDR3 DNA reads TGTGCCAGCAGTGAGTCTTGGGGTTCCTACGAGCAGTACTTC.

The table lists this clonotype with many counts. V and J are TRBV25-1 and TRBJ1-2; possibly TRBD1 for D (5 bases). CDR3 size: 13 residues. Per germline, CDR1 MGHDK and CDR2 SYGVNS. V shed 8 bases and J shed 7 bases, with 17 bases lying between them. The DNA for the CDR3 is TGTGCCAGCCGACCCCCCCAGGGCGGTGGCTACACCTTC. Translation gives CASRPPQGGGYTF.

The chain combines TRBV5-5 with TRBJ2-5, with 15 positions matching TRBD2. J was trimmed by 3 bases and V by 6 bases; bases with no gene match: 6. Germline CDR1 and CDR2: SGHKS and YYEKEE (reference sequence). The CDR3 runs 16 residues. CDR3 in DNA: TGTGCCAGCACCTTCGGGACTAGCGGGAGGAAAGAGACCCAGTACTTC. It encodes CASTFGTSGRKETQYF.

J is TRBJ2-3 and V is TRBV12-3 or TRBV12-4; TRBD1 matches 10 bases. This CDR3 is 15 amino acids long. The ends lost 7 bases at V and 4 bases at J; junction bases unmatched: 8. CDR3 in amino acids: CASKKTGGPADTQYF. In nucleotides, the CDR3 is TGTGCCAGCAAGAAGACAGGGGGCCCCGCAGATACGCAGTATTTT.

Ten or more counts support this clonotype. The chain employs TRBV29-1 and TRBJ2-5; possible D gene TRBD1, 6 bases. V was pared by 5 bases and J by 5 bases, with 15 bases between. The germline V gene encodes CDR1 SQVTM and CDR2 ANQGSEA. This CDR3 has 13 residues. Written as DNA, the CDR3 is TGCAGCGTTCTGGACGCAAGGGGGGAGACCCAGTACTTC. Encoded protein: CSVLDARGETQYF.

Many counts were recorded for this clonotype. The chain recombines TRBV12-3 or TRBV12-4 with TRBJ1-2; 7 positions agree with TRBD1. This CDR3 comprises 14 residues. The V gene end was trimmed by 5 bases and the J gene end by 2 bases; junction bases not matched to a gene: 5. This CDR3 is CASSNPGQNYGYTF. DNA for the CDR3: TGTGCCAGCAGTAATCCGGGACAGAACTATGGCTACACCTTC.

Concerning this clonotype: A read error is possible here, since a much larger clone lies one base away. The chain couples TRBV11-1 to TRBJ2-7, with 9 bases matching TRBD1. The V gene end was trimmed by 5 bases and the J gene end by 9 bases; junction bases not matched to a gene: 11. In germline, CDR1 is SGHAT, CDR2 FQDESV (reference sequence). This CDR3 region has 14 residues. The CDR3 sequence: CASSPGQGRHGQYF. The DNA for the CDR3 is TGTGCCAGCAGCCCTGGACAGGGGCGGCACGGGCAGTACTTC.

The chain links TRBV9 to TRBJ2-3; 9 bases fit TRBD2. Germline assignment: CDR1 SGDLS and CDR2 YYNGEE. J was trimmed by 2 bases and V by 3 bases; bases with no gene match: 7. This CDR3 has 16 residues. The CDR3 DNA reads as TGTGCCAGCAGCGGTCCTCTAGCGGGGAACACAGATACGCAGTATTTT. Protein sequence: CASSGPLAGNTDTQYF.

This clonotype was picked up a small number of times. The chain uses TRBV20-1 and TRBJ1-6, with D uncertain. Trimming left V 5 bases short and J 0 bases short, with 14 bases between. This CDR3 is built from 16 residues. Germline-derived CDR1 and CDR2 are DFQATT and SNEGSKA (reference sequence). CDR3 in amino acids: CSAGIEQHSYNSPLHF. The CDR3 DNA follows: TGCAGTGCTGGGATAGAACAGCACTCCTATAATTCACCCCTCCACTTT.

Many counts were recorded for this clonotype. The chain recombines TRBV7-2 with TRBJ2-7; 7 nucleotides agree with TRBD2. The CDR3 extends over 14 amino acids. J gave up 5 bases and V 1 base, and 5 bases lay outside the gene matches. CDR1 and CDR2 from the germline V gene are SGHTA and FQGNSA. The CDR3 DNA sequence: TGTGCCAGCAGCTTAGTAGGCGGGAGTAACGAGCAGTACTTC. Its protein is CASSLVGGSNEQYF.

This clonotype was counted many times. The V gene is TRBV15, the J gene TRBJ1-3; no definite D call. Germline CDR1 is LNHNV and CDR2 is YYDKDF (reference sequence). The CDR3 is made up of 16 amino acids. Trimming stripped 0 bases from V and 0 bases from J, with 9 bases between. CDR3 residues: CATSRESKVSGNTIYF. The CDR3 DNA reads as TGTGCCACCAGCAGAGAAAGCAAGGTCTCTGGAAACACCATATATTTT.